These 30 T cell receptor beta chains came from one sample sequenced in a study of molecular identifiers for immune sequencing clone quantification. From the PCR reads, TCRdb called clonotypes with MiXCR, one entry per CDR3 protein. Of about 640,000 distinct CDR3 sequences in the sample, about 20% were seen once. The specimen sequenced was naive CD8+ T cells from blood, with Jurkat cell RNA spiked in. Sample subset: FACS-sorted CD8+CD4-CCR7+CD45RA+ naive T cells. These receptors were taken from a human donor in good health. Some libraries in this study had Jurkat cell RNA spiked in.

The gene calls are TRBV2 and TRBJ2-7, with 8 bases aligning to TRBD2. CDR3 length: 15 residues. The V gene's germline CDR1 is SNHLY and CDR2 FYNNEI. V lost 5 bases and J lost 5; bases outside the gene matches: 11. CDR3 in amino acids: CASSIGGRPGDEQYF. CDR3 bases: TGTGCCAGCAGTATTGGCGGGAGGCCGGGAGACGAGCAGTACTTC.

In its sample, this clonotype was seen a few times. The chain recombines TRBV7-8 with TRBJ2-7; the D gene is possibly TRBD1 (6 bases). With 1 base removed from V and 7 bases from J, the gap between germline ends came to 14 bases. Germline V gene lookup returns CDR1 SGHVS and CDR2 FQNEAQ. The CDR3 spans 14 residues. CDR3 coding DNA: TGTGCCAGCAGCTTAGGTGTGGACAGCGCAGAGCAGTACTTC. Amino acids: CASSLGVDSAEQYF.

This clonotype was recorded at least ten times. V usage is TRBV28 and J usage is TRBJ1-6, with TRBD1 as a possible D gene (5 bases). Trimming shortened V by 8 bases and J by 8 bases, and 13 bases separated the two germline ends. The CDR3 is 13 residues long. Germline CDR1 reads MDHEN; CDR2 reads SYDVKM. This CDR3 reads CASSSRAYSPLHF. As DNA, the CDR3 is TGTGCCAGCTCCTCCAGGGCCTATTCACCCCTCCACTTT.

Remarks on this clonotype: A much larger clonotype is one base distant, so this may be a read error. This chain joins TRBV27 and TRBJ1-2, with D unclear. The CDR3 loop spans 17 amino acids. V was clipped by 0 bases and J by 2 bases, with 16 bases between them. Germline V gene lookup returns CDR1 MNHEY and CDR2 SMNVEV (reference sequence). The CDR3 DNA sequence: TGTGCCAGCAGTTTATCCTTTTCTGGCGAGCGAAACTATGGCTACACCTTC. Amino acid sequence: CASSLSFSGERNYGYTF.

The chain combines TRBV27 with TRBJ2-1; no reliable D call. The CDR3 length is 17 residues. Germline lookup yields CDR1 MNHEY and CDR2 SMNVEV (reference sequence). V lost 0 bases, J lost 0 bases, and 12 bases lay in between. CDR3 sequence reads: CASSLSSGRSSYNEQFF. The CDR3 coding sequence is TGTGCCAGCAGTTTATCTTCTGGCCGCAGCTCCTACAATGAGCAGTTCTTC.

This clonotype was seen ten or more times. The chain links TRBV4-3 to TRBJ2-7; tentatively, D is TRBD2 (5 bases). CDR3 length: 16 amino acids. Germline V gene sequence: CDR1 LGHNA, CDR2 YSLEER. Trimming pared 0 bases from V and 0 bases from J, leaving 12 bases between. In nucleotides, the CDR3 is TGCGCCAGCAGCCAAGATTTCGTGGGGAGCTCCTACGAGCAGTACTTC. Protein sequence: CASSQDFVGSSYEQYF.

The sample holds many counts of this clonotype. J is TRBJ2-6 and V is TRBV7-9; no firm D call. This CDR3 has 17 amino acids. The V end lost 1 base, the J end lost 3 bases, and 13 bases lay between the germline ends. Germline assignment: CDR1 SEHNR and CDR2 FQNEAQ (reference sequence). CDR3 residues: CASSLVPQHHGANVLTF. The CDR3 nucleotides read TGTGCCAGCAGCTTAGTACCCCAGCACCATGGGGCCAACGTCCTGACTTTC.

To note about this clonotype: This may be a read error: a much more frequent sequence differs by one nucleotide. This chain connects TRBV6-5 to TRBJ2-7, with TRBD1 matching 8 bases. The CDR3 totals 15 residues. The germline gives CDR1 MNHEY, CDR2 SVGAGI. The CDR3 DNA is TGTGCCAGCAGGAAGACAGGGGAGGCATCCTACGTGCAGTACTTC. This translates into CASRKTGEASYVQYF.

This chain joins TRBV27 and TRBJ2-5, with D maybe TRBD1 (5 bases). CDR1 and CDR2 (germline): MNHEY, SMNVEV (reference sequence). The CDR3 has 13 residues. V shed 1 base and J shed 5 bases, with 8 bases lying between them. The CDR3 DNA follows: TGTGCCAGCAGTTTATTAGGGGCGGAGACCCAGTACTTC. Translation gives CASSLLGAETQYF.

This clonotype was detected once. This could be a read error, since a much larger clone is one nucleotide away. The chain is built from TRBV5-6 and TRBJ1-2; D is undetermined. The CDR3 runs 16 residues. CDR1 is SGHDT and CDR2 is YYEEEE in the germline V gene. The CDR3 DNA reads TGTGCCGGCAGCTCCCCGTCAGACATGACTAACTATGGCTACACCTTC. This translates into CAGSSPSDMTNYGYTF.

In this sample, this clonotype turned up many times. The gene calls are TRBV7-2 and TRBJ2-1; weak D call: TRBD2 (7 bases). With 1 base removed from V and 0 bases from J, the gap between germline ends came to 13 bases. The CDR3 is made up of 17 amino acids. Germline V CDR1 and CDR2: SGHTA, FQGNSA. The CDR3 bases are TGTGCCAGCAGCTTAGTCGCGGGGGCTCGCTCCTACAATGAGCAGTTCTTC. Translating gives CASSLVAGARSYNEQFF.

About this clonotype: A much larger clone lies one base from this, so it may be a read error. The gene calls are TRBV28 and TRBJ1-6; D unresolved. Germline loops: CDR1 MDHEN, CDR2 SYDVKM. Trimming removed 5 bases from V and 8 bases from J, with 16 bases in between. CDR3 length: 15 amino acids. CDR3 amino acids: CASSSQRSGDSPLHF. Written as DNA, the CDR3 is TGTGCCAGCAGTAGTCAGAGATCGGGTGATTCACCCCTCCACTTT.

Turning to this clonotype: Given a much more abundant clone one base away, this may be a read error. For the CDR3, the DNA is TGCAGCGCTGCGGGAGCGGGCTACGAGCGGTACTTC. It encodes CSAAGAGYERYF. The J gene is TRBJ2-7, the V gene TRBV29-1, with 7 bases lining up with TRBD2. The CDR3 runs 12 residues. Germline assignment: CDR1 SQVTM and CDR2 ANQGSEA.

This clonotype was picked up many times. V and J are TRBV12-3 or TRBV12-4 and TRBJ1-5; D perhaps matches TRBD1 (6 bases). The V end was cut by 4 bases, the J end by 1 base, with 14 bases between. The CDR3 contains 16 residues. The CDR3: CASSSPGGGSNQPQHF. The CDR3 nucleotides are TGTGCCAGCAGTTCCCCGGGGGGGGGCAGCAATCAGCCCCAGCATTTT.

Many counts were recorded for this clonotype. V gene TRBV7-6 combines with J gene TRBJ2-2; no definite D call. Germline assignment: CDR1 SGHVS and CDR2 FNYEAQ. The CDR3 covers 15 residues. The germline V and J ends were trimmed by 0 bases and 6 bases, with 11 bases remaining between them. CDR3 DNA: TGTGCCAGCAGCTTAGCGCTGGGGTCGGCCGGGGAGCTGTTTTTT. As protein: CASSLALGSAGELFF.

About this clonotype: A single base separates this from a much larger clone, so it may be a read error. The chain recombines TRBV6-6 with TRBJ2-7; D gene unclear. This CDR3 has 13 amino acids. Trimming pared 6 bases from V and 5 bases from J, leaving 14 bases between. From germline, CDR1 is MNHNY and CDR2 SVGAGI (reference sequence). The CDR3 nucleotides read TGTGCCAGCAGACTCTCCCTGGCGGACGAGCAGTACTTC. Protein product: CASRLSLADEQYF.

Comment on this clonotype: A much more abundant neighbour one base away suggests this may be a read error. V and J are TRBV18 and TRBJ2-7; no firm D call. V was pared by 1 base and J by 9 bases, with 13 bases between. Germline CDR1 reads KGHSH; CDR2 reads LQKENI. CDR3 length: 13 residues. CDR3 loop: CASSPQPGSGQYF. The CDR3, as DNA: TGTGCCAGCTCACCACAGCCCGGATCCGGGCAGTACTTC.

Of note for this clonotype: Since a much larger clone is just one base distant, this may be a read error. This sequence joins TRBV4-1 and TRBJ1-1; no clear D. Germline CDR1 MGHRA, CDR2 YSYEKL. CDR3 length equals 15 residues. The V and J ends lost 0 bases and 0 bases respectively, with 8 bases between them. This chain's CDR3 is CASSQEEAMNTEAFF. CDR3 in DNA: TGCGCCAGCAGCCAAGAGGAGGCAATGAACACTGAAGCTTTCTTT.

This clonotype was seen at least ten times. This chain joins TRBV4-1 and TRBJ2-2, with TRBD1 identical over 9 bases. CDR3 length: 15 amino acids. With 0 bases clipped from V and 5 bases from J, the junction kept 1 base outside the gene matches. Germline V CDR1 and CDR2: MGHRA, YSYEKL. The CDR3 DNA reads as TGCGCCAGCAGCCAAGACGGGACAGGGACCGGGGAGCTGTTTTTT. Residues: CASSQDGTGTGELFF.

This clonotype was observed at least ten times. The rearrangement joins TRBV20-1 to TRBJ2-7; no definite D call. Trimming removed 3 bases from V and 0 bases from J, with 9 bases in between. Germline loops: CDR1 DFQATT, CDR2 SNEGSKA (reference sequence). This CDR3 comprises 13 residues. As DNA, the CDR3 is TGCAGTGCTAGGTCCCGTAGCTCCTACGAGCAGTACTTC. Its protein product is CSARSRSSYEQYF.

This clonotype came up many times. This rearrangement joins TRBV15 to TRBJ2-7; maybe TRBD1 (6 bases). The CDR3 spans 15 residues. Germline V gene lookup returns CDR1 LNHNV and CDR2 YYDKDF (reference sequence). V lost 0 bases, J lost 2 bases, and 11 bases lay in between. CDR3 nucleotide sequence: TGTGCCACCAGCAGAGAAATAGGACAGCCCTACGAGCAGTACTTC. Protein: CATSREIGQPYEQYF.

A note on this clonotype: A much bigger clone sits one base away, suggesting this may be a read error. The rearrangement uses TRBV4-1 and TRBJ1-6; D uncertain. Germline loops: CDR1 MGHRA, CDR2 YSYEKL. The CDR3 has 16 residues. The V and J ends lost 4 bases and 5 bases respectively, with 15 bases between them. The CDR3 DNA sequence: TGCGCCAGCAGCCTCGGTGGCAGTACACATAATTCACCCCTCCACTTT. Translated: CASSLGGSTHNSPLHF.

This clonotype appeared many times. This rearrangement joins TRBV27 to TRBJ2-5; 10 bases fit TRBD2. Germline loops: CDR1 MNHEY, CDR2 SMNVEV (reference sequence). This CDR3 comprises 14 residues. The V segment lost 6 bases and the J segment 4 bases; nucleotides outside the gene matches: 5. CDR3 bases: TGTGCCAGCAGGCCGGGACTAGCGATAGAGACCCAGTACTTC. It yields the protein CASRPGLAIETQYF.

This clonotype showed up many times. The gene calls are TRBV9 and TRBJ2-3; TRBD2 matches at 7 bases. This CDR3 spans 16 amino acids. Germline lookup yields CDR1 SGDLS and CDR2 YYNGEE. V shed 4 bases and J 2 bases; nucleotides not matched to a gene: 10. The CDR3 region is CASSPEGSGLTDTQYF. The DNA for the CDR3 is TGTGCCAGCAGCCCGGAGGGTAGCGGGCTCACAGATACGCAGTATTTT.

The chain has TRBV5-3 and TRBJ2-7, with TRBD1 as a possible D gene (5 bases). Being an ORF, TRBV5-3 has a function that is uncertain. The CDR3 runs 12 residues. The V gene lost 10 bases and the J gene lost 2 bases, with 13 bases spanning the gap. CDR3 nucleotide sequence: TGTGCCTGCAGCCAGGGCCCCTACGAGCAGTACTTC. Its protein is CACSQGPYEQYF.

The chain uses TRBV19 and TRBJ1-5; no definite D call. The germline CDR1 and CDR2 sequences are LNHDA and SQIVND (reference sequence). V lost 7 bases and J lost 3, with 13 bases in between. This CDR3 has 14 amino acids. Here the CDR3 DNA reads TGTGCCAGTACTCCTGGACCTTTCAATCAGCCCCAGCATTTT. It yields the protein CASTPGPFNQPQHF.

This clonotype was detected ten times or more. This chain uses TRBV24-1 with TRBJ2-1, with D possibly matching TRBD2 (5 bases). The CDR3 extends over 13 amino acids. V dropped 4 bases and J dropped 9 bases, with 12 bases sitting between them. From germline, CDR1 is KGHDR and CDR2 SFDVKD. CDR3 sequence (DNA): TGTGCCACCAGTGACCCAGATGAGGGTGAGCAGTTCTTC. This translates into CATSDPDEGEQFF.

This clonotype was picked up many times. This sequence joins TRBV30 and TRBJ2-3, with a tentative D call TRBD1 (6 bases). Germline CDR1 reads GTSNPN; CDR2 reads SVGIG (reference sequence). V was trimmed by 4 bases and J by 2 bases, leaving 13 bases between them. This CDR3 spans 14 amino acids. Here the CDR3 reads CAWTVRTATDTQYF. The CDR3 DNA is TGTGCCTGGACCGTAAGGACAGCCACAGATACGCAGTATTTT.

Note on this clonotype: A read error may be the cause here, since a much bigger clone is one base away. CDR3 protein: CASSLLTGGRTGELLF. The CDR3 nucleotides are TGTGCCAGCAGCTTACTGACGGGGGGGCGAACCGGGGAGCTGCTTTTT. The V call is TRBV9, the J call TRBJ2-2, with 8 bases identical to TRBD2. CDR1 is SGDLS and CDR2 is YYNGEE in the germline V gene. The CDR3 runs 16 residues.

For this clonotype: A much larger clonotype is one base distant, so this may be a read error. The chain joins TRBV24-1 to TRBJ2-3, with D hard to call. CDR1 and CDR2 (germline): KGHDR, SFDVKD. The CDR3 is 12 amino acids. The CDR3: CSTSDLPNTQYF. The CDR3 DNA reads as TGTTCCACCAGTGATTTGCCAAATACGCAGTATTTT.